The next 32 T cell receptor beta chains were all read from a single sample in a study of CD8+CD57+ T cells in acquired aplastic anemia. Profiling of TCR beta VDJ combinations and CDR3 sequences used genomic DNA as template. TCRdb itself ran the reads through MiXCR, one entry per CDR3 protein. Altogether fewer than 250,000 distinct CDR3 sequences are present, roughly half being singletons, with the ten largest covering 6.5% to 8%. Sequencing was done on patients that had shown CD8+CD57+ cell expansion by flow cytometry. The sequenced material came from sorted CD4+, CD8+, or CD8+CD57+ T cells (not recorded which) from PBMCs. All receptors come from a human donor with aplastic anemia.

In this sample, this clonotype turned up a few times. The chain uses TRBV6-6 and TRBJ2-1; 9 bases fit TRBD2. The germline V gene has CDR1 MNHNY and CDR2 SVGAGI (reference sequence). The trim removed 2 bases at V and 8 bases at J, leaving 7 bases unmatched. CDR3 length: 15 residues. In DNA, the CDR3 is TGTGCCAGCAGTTACGCTAGCGGGAAAAACTATGAGCAGTTCTTC. This gives the protein CASSYASGKNYEQFF.

This clonotype was found many times. The chain joins TRBV20-1 to TRBJ2-2; D remains unclear. Germline-derived CDR1 and CDR2 are DFQATT and SNEGSKA (reference sequence). The CDR3 has 13 residues. V lost 1 base to trimming and J lost 1 base, with 4 bases between them. This CDR3 is CSARAENTGELFF. The CDR3 DNA sequence: TGCAGTGCTAGAGCAGAGAACACCGGGGAGCTGTTTTTT.

The chain carries TRBV20-1 and TRBJ2-7; the D gene is possibly TRBD1 (5 bases). V gave up 5 bases and J gave up 3 bases, with 14 bases separating them. This CDR3 contains 13 residues. Germline V gene lookup returns CDR1 DFQATT and CDR2 SNEGSKA (reference sequence). In nucleotides, the CDR3 is TGCAGTGCTGACGGACATTCCGGCTACGAGCAGTACTTC. Encoded protein: CSADGHSGYEQYF.

This clonotype was counted ten times or more. The rearrangement uses TRBV7-9 and TRBJ2-7, with 7 positions matching TRBD2. The germline V gene encodes CDR1 SEHNR and CDR2 FQNEAQ (reference sequence). J gave up 4 bases and V 6 bases, and 6 bases lay outside the gene matches. This CDR3 is 13 amino acids long. The CDR3 DNA reads as TGTGCCAGCAGTAGGCGGGAGCGGTACGAGCAGTACTTC. It is translated as CASSRRERYEQYF.

This clonotype was recorded once. Just one base apart from a much larger clone, this may be a read error. The chain carries TRBV4-3 and TRBJ2-7; 11 positions match TRBD2. The CDR3 covers 16 residues. CDR1 and CDR2 from the germline V gene are LGHNA and YSLEER. The CDR3 nucleotides read TGCGCCAGCAGCCAAGATCGGGCTAGCGGGAGGAACGAGCAGCACTTC. It yields the protein CASSQDRASGRNEQHF.

This clonotype occurred a few times. The chain links TRBV12-5 to TRBJ2-3; D possibly corresponds to TRBD1 (6 bases). V shed 6 bases and J shed 5 bases, with 24 bases lying between them. CDR1 and CDR2 (germline): LGHNT, FRNRAP. This CDR3 is built from 17 residues. Here the CDR3 DNA reads TGTGCTAGTGGCCCCGGGGTTCGAGTCCCGGGACAAGATACGCAGTATTTT. This encodes CASGPGVRVPGQDTQYF. The full variable domain, in which reference TRBV12-5 and TRBJ2-3 provide the parts outside the CDR3, is DARVTQTPRHKVTEMGQEVTMRCQPILGHNTVFWYRQTMMQGLELLAYFRNRAPLDDSGMPKDRFSAEMPDATLATLKIQPSEPRDSAVYFCASGPGVRVPGQDTQYFGPGTRLTVL.

This clonotype showed up many times. The gene calls are TRBV7-9 and TRBJ1-1; weak D call: TRBD1 (6 bases). The CDR3 is 14 residues long. Trimming removed 7 bases from V and 2 bases from J, with 14 bases in between. Looked up from germline, CDR1 is SEHNR and CDR2 is FQNEAQ (reference sequence). The CDR3 region has the DNA TGTGCCAGCAAAGGGGGGGCGAGCAACACTGAAGCTTTCTTT. This translates into CASKGGASNTEAFF.

The chain combines TRBV19 with TRBJ2-7; D is undetermined. This CDR3 region has 13 residues. Germline CDR1 is LNHDA and CDR2 is SQIVND (reference sequence). Trimming shortened V by 5 bases and J by 4 bases, and 12 bases separated the two germline ends. The CDR3 is CASSEQTGYEQYF. CDR3 DNA sequence: TGTGCCAGTAGTGAACAGACCGGATACGAGCAGTACTTC. The full variable domain, its missing parts supplied by reference TRBV19 and TRBJ2-7, is DGGITQSPKYLFRKEGQNVTLSCEQNLNHDAMYWYRQDPGQGLRLIYYSQIVNDFQKGDIAEGYSVSREKKESFPLTVTSAQKNPTAFYLCASSEQTGYEQYFGPGTRLTVT.

This clonotype was seen repeatedly, ten times or more. The CDR3 DNA sequence: TGTGCCAGCGGGGGACAGGGGGGTTCCTACGAGCAGTACTTC. Residues: CASGGQGGSYEQYF. The chain is built from TRBV19 and TRBJ2-7; 11 bases fit TRBD1. This CDR3 contains 14 residues. V gave up 9 bases and J gave up 1 base; unmatched junction bases: 5. Germline V gives CDR1 LNHDA, CDR2 SQIVND (reference sequence). Supplemented by reference TRBV19 and TRBJ2-7, the full variable domain reads DGGITQSPKYLFRKEGQNVTLSCEQNLNHDAMYWYRQDPGQGLRLIYYSQIVNDFQKGDIAEGYSVSREKKESFPLTVTSAQKNPTAFYLCASGGQGGSYEQYFGPGTRLTVT.

V is TRBV2 and J is TRBJ1-2; D is possibly TRBD1 (6 bases). V dropped 6 bases and J dropped 3 bases, with 11 bases sitting between them. Germline loops: CDR1 SNHLY, CDR2 FYNNEI. CDR3 size: 13 residues. Here the CDR3 DNA reads TGTGCCAGCAGCCCCGACAGGCACTATGGCTACACCTTC. Protein sequence: CASSPDRHYGYTF.

This rearrangement joins TRBV2 to TRBJ1-6; 9 nucleotides match TRBD1. Looked up from germline, CDR1 is SNHLY and CDR2 is FYNNEI. V was clipped by 3 bases and J by 10 bases; unmatched bases: 7. This CDR3 has 15 amino acids. The CDR3: CASSDGTGILSPLHF. CDR3 in DNA: TGTGCCAGCAGTGACGGGACAGGGATATTGTCACCCCTCCACTTT.

This chain uses TRBV5-1 with TRBJ1-3; no firm D call. The CDR3 is 15 residues long. Trimming left V 1 base short and J 2 bases short, with 10 bases between. CDR1 and CDR2 (germline): SGHRS, YFSETQ. CDR3 DNA sequence: TGCGCCAGCAGCTTGTCGGAGGAGGCTGGAAACACCATATATTTT. It is translated as CASSLSEEAGNTIYF.

Concerning this clonotype itself: At one end, the junction sequence differs from germline, possibly due to a read error. The V gene is TRBV29-1, the J gene TRBJ2-7, with 7 nucleotides matching TRBD2. This CDR3 has 15 residues. In germline, CDR1 is SQVTM, CDR2 ANQGSEA. The CDR3 protein is CSVEDSAGDRYEQCF. CDR3 DNA: TGCAGCGTTGAAGATTCGGCGGGGGATCGCTACGAGCAGTGCTTC.

V gene TRBV27 combines with J gene TRBJ1-1, with D possibly being TRBD1 (5 bases). Germline values: CDR1 MNHEY, CDR2 SMNVEV (reference sequence). Trimming left V 4 bases short and J 6 bases short, with 15 bases between. The CDR3 consists of 14 residues. The CDR3 region has the DNA TGTGCCAGCAGTTCCGCAGGGAGAACAGCTGAAGCTTTCTTT. As protein: CASSSAGRTAEAFF.

The V gene is TRBV20-1, the J gene TRBJ2-7, with D perhaps TRBD1 (6 bases). The CDR3 extends over 14 amino acids. Deletions cut 4 bases from V and 3 bases from J, with 16 bases between. Germline values: CDR1 DFQATT, CDR2 SNEGSKA (reference sequence). Here the CDR3 DNA reads TGCAGTGCTACTGGACAGACGGTTGGCTACGAGCAGTACTTC. Translated: CSATGQTVGYEQYF.

This clonotype has at least ten counts. The J gene is TRBJ2-1, the V gene TRBV20-1, with 7 bases identical to TRBD2. This CDR3 has 16 residues. With 3 bases clipped from V and 4 bases from J, the junction kept 12 bases outside the gene matches. In germline, CDR1 is DFQATT, CDR2 SNEGSKA (reference sequence). In nucleotides, the CDR3 is TGCAGTGCTAGTCCCCGGCCCGCTAGCGGTTACAATGAGCAGTTCTTC. Its protein is CSASPRPASGYNEQFF.

This chain connects TRBV5-1 to TRBJ1-6, with 7 nucleotides matching TRBD1. This CDR3 is built from 17 residues. Germline CDR1 and CDR2: SGHRS and YFSETQ. V lost 4 bases, J lost 6 bases, and 13 bases stayed unmatched. CDR3: CASSQRGDSRPNSPLHF. The DNA for the CDR3 is TGCGCCAGCAGCCAGAGAGGGGACAGTCGACCTAATTCACCCCTCCACTTT.

This chain joins TRBV7-2 and TRBJ1-5; D gene uncertain. This CDR3 spans 14 amino acids. The V gene's germline CDR1 is SGHTA and CDR2 FQGNSA. V was trimmed by 6 bases and J by 3 bases, leaving 12 bases between them. CDR3 amino acids: CASSGRYSNQPQHF. CDR3 DNA: TGTGCCAGCAGTGGACGGTACTCCAATCAGCCCCAGCATTTT. Full variable domain (outside the CDR3, taken from reference TRBV7-2 and TRBJ1-5): GAGVSQSPSNKVTEKGKDVELRCDPISGHTALYWYRQSLGQGLEFLIYFQGNSAPDKSGLPSDRFSAERTGGSVSTLTIQRTQQEDSAVYLCASSGRYSNQPQHFGDGTRLSIL.

This clonotype has only a few counts. CDR3 protein: CASSVAWGVEQFF. The CDR3 DNA follows: TGTGCCAGTAGTGTCGCCTGGGGGGTTGAGCAGTTCTTC. V usage is TRBV19 and J usage is TRBJ2-1; D possibly corresponds to TRBD2 (6 bases). CDR3 size: 13 residues. V dropped 5 bases and J dropped 9 bases, with 14 bases sitting between them. Germline CDR1 LNHDA, CDR2 SQIVND (reference sequence).

This clonotype was observed a handful of times. Compared with germline, one end of the junction differs, possibly owing to a read error. The J gene is TRBJ2-7, the V gene TRBV7-8; 12 bases line up with TRBD1. The CDR3 runs 15 residues. Looked up from germline, CDR1 is SGHVS and CDR2 is FQNEAQ. CDR3 bases: TGTGCCAGCAGCTTAGAGGGACAGGGGGCTAGGGAGCAGTGCTTC. It specifies CASSLEGQGAREQCF.

The chain links TRBV9 to TRBJ2-1, with 7 positions matching TRBD1. This CDR3 is 14 amino acids long. Losses at the gene ends were 1 base for V and 9 bases for J; bases not matched to a gene: 7. Germline V gene data show CDR1 as SGDLS and CDR2 as YYNGEE. The CDR3 DNA is TGTGCCAGCAGCGTATCAACAGGGGACACTGAGCAGTTCTTC. It codes for CASSVSTGDTEQFF.

V is TRBV9 and J is TRBJ2-3, with D perhaps TRBD2 (5 bases). CDR1 SGDLS and CDR2 YYNGEE come from the germline V gene. The length of the CDR3 is 14 residues. Deletions cut 6 bases from V and 3 bases from J, with 14 bases between. The CDR3 spells CASKPGLATDTQYF. CDR3 DNA: TGTGCCAGCAAACCCGGACTGGCTACAGATACGCAGTATTTT.

There are many counts of this clonotype. The chain employs TRBV7-9 and TRBJ2-1; D not resolved. Germline-derived CDR1 and CDR2 are SEHNR and FQNEAQ (reference sequence). The CDR3 extends over 12 amino acids. V lost 2 bases and J lost 6, with 5 bases in between. CDR3 residues: CASSLSANEQFF. Here the CDR3 DNA reads TGTGCCAGCAGCTTATCGGCCAATGAGCAGTTCTTC.

In DNA, the CDR3 is TGTGCCATCAGTGAGACCGGACAGGGCACGACCTATGGCTACACCTTC. Amino acid sequence: CAISETGQGTTYGYTF. V usage is TRBV10-3 and J usage is TRBJ1-2; 8 bases are a match to TRBD1. J gave up 4 bases and V 2 bases, and 9 bases lay outside the gene matches. CDR1 is ENHRY, CDR2 SYGVKD, per germline. The CDR3 spans 16 residues.

A few counts support this clonotype. A clone one base away is much larger, so this may be a read error. The V and J genes are TRBV7-9 and TRBJ1-1, with no clear D. CDR3 length equals 12 residues. With 5 bases removed from V and 6 bases from J, the gap between germline ends came to 10 bases. Germline V lookup: CDR1 SEHNR, CDR2 FQNEAQ (reference sequence). The CDR3 DNA sequence: TGTGCCAGCAGCCCCGGAGGAGCTGAAGCTTTCTTT. It codes for CASSPGGAEAFF.

Ten or more counts support this clonotype. CDR3 loop: CASSDSSGGGGYEQYF. The CDR3 nucleotides are TGCGCCAGCAGCGACAGTTCAGGGGGCGGAGGGTACGAGCAGTACTTC. The chain is built from TRBV5-1 and TRBJ2-7; 8 bases agree with TRBD1. The CDR3 loop spans 16 amino acids. After removal of 4 bases from V and 4 bases from J, the junction contained 13 bases not matched to a gene. CDR1 and CDR2 from the germline V gene are SGHRS and YFSETQ.

The table lists this clonotype with a few counts. The chain links TRBV3-1 to TRBJ1-1, with a tentative D call TRBD1 (5 bases). Trimming pared 0 bases from V and 0 bases from J, leaving 11 bases between. Germline CDR1 and CDR2: LGHDT and YNNKEL (reference sequence). This CDR3 is built from 16 residues. This chain's CDR3 is CASSQEPGGLNTEAFF. The CDR3 DNA sequence: TGTGCCAGCAGCCAAGAACCGGGGGGGTTGAACACTGAAGCTTTCTTT. The full variable domain, with the rest looked up from reference TRBV3-1 and TRBJ1-1, is DTAVSQTPKYLVTQMGNDKSIKCEQNLGHDTMYWYKQDSKKFLKIMFSYNNKELIINETVPNRFSPKSPDKAHLNLHINSLELGDSAVYFCASSQEPGGLNTEAFFGQGTRLTVV.

This clonotype was counted many times. The chain links TRBV6-5 to TRBJ2-1; TRBD1 aligns across 7 bases. From germline, CDR1 is MNHEY and CDR2 SVGAGI. Trimming took 2 bases from V and 10 from J; bases not matched to a gene: 11. The CDR3 loop spans 15 amino acids. CDR3 sequence: CASSYQQTGAGEQFF. The CDR3 DNA follows: TGTGCCAGCAGTTACCAACAAACAGGGGCTGGCGAGCAGTTCTTC.

The CDR3 sequence: CSARDRDTTTNEKLFF. DNA for the CDR3: TGCAGTGCTAGGGACAGGGACACAACAACTAATGAAAAACTGTTTTTT. The V and J genes are TRBV20-1 and TRBJ1-4; 8 bases match TRBD1. The CDR3 sequence is 16 residues long. Germline V gives CDR1 DFQATT, CDR2 SNEGSKA (reference sequence). Trimming cost V 3 bases and J 0 bases; bases outside gene matches: 6.

This clonotype came up many times. The chain carries TRBV29-1 and TRBJ2-1; D possibly uses TRBD1 or TRBD2 (6 bases each). The germline gives CDR1 SQVTM, CDR2 ANQGSEA. The CDR3 sequence is 15 residues long. The V and J ends lost 3 bases and 2 bases respectively, with 14 bases between them. Written as DNA, the CDR3 is TGCAGCGTTGATGGGGGGCATGGGCCCTACAATGAGCAGTTCTTC. Its translation is CSVDGGHGPYNEQFF.

This clonotype occurred a few times. The genes are TRBV10-2 and TRBJ1-1, with D hard to call. With 5 bases removed from V and 3 bases from J, the gap between germline ends came to 10 bases. This CDR3 spans 13 amino acids. In germline, CDR1 is WSHSY, CDR2 SAAADI. CDR3 loop: CASSWEGDTEAFF. The CDR3 DNA is TGCGCCAGCAGTTGGGAGGGTGACACTGAAGCTTTCTTT.

This clonotype was observed many times. This sequence joins TRBV19 and TRBJ1-5, with D uncertain. The ends were cut back, 3 bases at V and 12 bases at J, with 12 bases in the middle. The germline CDR1 and CDR2 sequences are LNHDA and SQIVND (reference sequence). The CDR3 loop spans 12 amino acids. The CDR3 DNA reads TGTGCCAGTAGTATCCCCTATCGGAGCCAGCATTTT. It yields the protein CASSIPYRSQHF.